This T cell receptor (beta chain) was captured by sequencing in a study of Ad26.COV2.S vaccination and SARS-CoV-2 variants. Profiling relied on immunoSEQ multiplex PCR, and the TCRdb table lists in-frame clones only, not all of them. The data show about 180,000 clones, 87% seen once. J gave up 4 bases and V 6 bases, and 5 bases lay outside the gene matches. This CDR3 comprises 13 residues. Sequencing used peripheral blood, obtained after recovery from COVID-19. V usage is TRBV12-3 or TRBV12-4 and J usage is TRBJ1-2; 7 bases are shared with TRBD1. The clonotype originates from a human donor who had recovered from COVID-19. CDR3 protein: CASSMTGSYGYTF. In DNA, the CDR3 is TGTGCCAGCAGCATGACAGGGTCCTATGGCTACACCTTC.